This T cell receptor beta chain was recorded in a study of shared clonotypes between healthy human individuals. Recent vaccinations or acute infections were absent in the healthy HIV-negative adult donors. TCRdb keeps only in-frame clones here, not all; method: immunoSEQ multiplex PCR. The sample has 1.6 million or so clones, roughly 95% seen once. The germline V gene encodes CDR1 WNHNN and CDR2 SYGVQD (reference sequence). V was trimmed by 2 bases and J by 5 bases, leaving 12 bases between them. The CDR3 runs 15 residues. The rearrangement links TRBV10-1 to TRBJ1-4; weak D call: TRBD1 (5 bases). The clonotype comes from a man aged 25-45 years in good health. Specimen: naive CD4+ T cells sorted from blood. The sample's subset: CD45RA+ positively selected. CDR3 residues: CASSESKGLNEKLFF. The DNA for the CDR3 is TGCGCCAGCAGTGAGAGTAAGGGACTAAATGAAAAACTGTTTTTT.